One T cell receptor (beta chain) is described in this entry. This entry is derived from a study of synovial regulatory T cells in juvenile arthritis. Only in-frame clones appear in the TCRdb table, and some are missing; sequencing was by immunoSEQ multiplex PCR. This table holds more than 1,500 clones. The synovial samples were synovial fluid, paired with peripheral blood from each active arthritis patient. The V gene's germline CDR1 is SGHRS and CDR2 YFSETQ. The CDR3 is 14 residues long. Nucleotide data are not available. The chain is built from TRBV5-1 and TRBJ2-5; without DNA, the TCRdb call of TRBD2 cannot be checked. The origin of this receptor is a donor aged 2-29 years with juvenile idiopathic arthritis. Sequenced: Treg cells from the synovium. The CDR3 is CASSLAGVQETQYF.